This T cell receptor (beta chain) was recovered during a study of T cell responses to AZD1222 COVID-19 vaccine. TCRdb keeps only in-frame clones here, not all; method: immunoSEQ multiplex PCR. The sample consists of approximately 150,000 clones, around 90% of them appearing once. V lost 8 bases and J lost 4, with 11 bases in between. Looked up from germline, CDR1 is LNHDA and CDR2 is SQIVND (reference sequence). The CDR3 contains 13 residues. Worth noting for this clone: What it binds is unknown.

Whole-study results and caveats: Just a handful of AZD1222 recipients tested seropositive at baseline. Mapped onto spike, vaccine-associated CD4 TCRs spanned it and were dominant at 160-218 and 743-854. There were repertoire samples only from the period after the peak T cell response.

This rearrangement joins TRBV19 to TRBJ2-2; possibly TRBD1 for D (6 bases). The source was peripheral blood, collected 28 days after the second dose of the MenACWY control vaccine. This receptor was identified in an adult who received the MenACWY meningococcal vaccine as a control. The CDR3 sequence: CASRPGVTGELFF. The CDR3 region has the DNA TGTGCCAGTCGACCAGGGGTCACCGGGGAGCTGTTTTTT.